This TCR beta chain stems from a study of blood T cell repertoires in COVID-19. Overall study context: The samples span acute and convalescent COVID-19 from the United States, Italy and Spain.

The method was immunoSEQ multiplex PCR; TCRdb's version includes in-frame clones alone and lacks a portion of them. The sample includes over 65,000 clones, 80% of them seen just once. In this sample, this clone turned up once. V gave up 0 bases and J gave up 4 bases, with 7 bases separating them. Germline-derived CDR1 and CDR2 are GTSNPN and SVGIG (reference sequence). The CDR3 spans 13 residues. The rearrangement links TRBV30 to TRBJ1-5, with D possibly TRBD1 on 6 matching bases. This receptor was obtained from a woman aged 35 to 49 with active or convalescent COVID-19. Sequencing input: peripheral blood. CDR3 sequence: CAWSVQGNQPQHF. For the CDR3, the DNA is TGTGCCTGGAGTGTACAGGGTAATCAGCCCCAGCATTTT.